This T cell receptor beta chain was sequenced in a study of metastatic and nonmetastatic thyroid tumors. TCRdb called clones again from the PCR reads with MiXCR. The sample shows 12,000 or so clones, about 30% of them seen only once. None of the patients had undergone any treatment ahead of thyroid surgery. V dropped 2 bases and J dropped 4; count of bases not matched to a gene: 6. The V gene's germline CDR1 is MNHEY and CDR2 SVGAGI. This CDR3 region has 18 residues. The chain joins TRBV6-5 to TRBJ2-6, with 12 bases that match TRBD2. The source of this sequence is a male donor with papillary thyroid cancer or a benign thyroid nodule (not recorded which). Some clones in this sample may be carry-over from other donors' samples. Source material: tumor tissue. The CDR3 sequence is CASSYGLAGGPGANVLTF. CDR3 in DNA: TGTGCCAGCAGTTACGGGCTAGCGGGAGGGCCAGGGGCCAACGTCCTGACTTTC.